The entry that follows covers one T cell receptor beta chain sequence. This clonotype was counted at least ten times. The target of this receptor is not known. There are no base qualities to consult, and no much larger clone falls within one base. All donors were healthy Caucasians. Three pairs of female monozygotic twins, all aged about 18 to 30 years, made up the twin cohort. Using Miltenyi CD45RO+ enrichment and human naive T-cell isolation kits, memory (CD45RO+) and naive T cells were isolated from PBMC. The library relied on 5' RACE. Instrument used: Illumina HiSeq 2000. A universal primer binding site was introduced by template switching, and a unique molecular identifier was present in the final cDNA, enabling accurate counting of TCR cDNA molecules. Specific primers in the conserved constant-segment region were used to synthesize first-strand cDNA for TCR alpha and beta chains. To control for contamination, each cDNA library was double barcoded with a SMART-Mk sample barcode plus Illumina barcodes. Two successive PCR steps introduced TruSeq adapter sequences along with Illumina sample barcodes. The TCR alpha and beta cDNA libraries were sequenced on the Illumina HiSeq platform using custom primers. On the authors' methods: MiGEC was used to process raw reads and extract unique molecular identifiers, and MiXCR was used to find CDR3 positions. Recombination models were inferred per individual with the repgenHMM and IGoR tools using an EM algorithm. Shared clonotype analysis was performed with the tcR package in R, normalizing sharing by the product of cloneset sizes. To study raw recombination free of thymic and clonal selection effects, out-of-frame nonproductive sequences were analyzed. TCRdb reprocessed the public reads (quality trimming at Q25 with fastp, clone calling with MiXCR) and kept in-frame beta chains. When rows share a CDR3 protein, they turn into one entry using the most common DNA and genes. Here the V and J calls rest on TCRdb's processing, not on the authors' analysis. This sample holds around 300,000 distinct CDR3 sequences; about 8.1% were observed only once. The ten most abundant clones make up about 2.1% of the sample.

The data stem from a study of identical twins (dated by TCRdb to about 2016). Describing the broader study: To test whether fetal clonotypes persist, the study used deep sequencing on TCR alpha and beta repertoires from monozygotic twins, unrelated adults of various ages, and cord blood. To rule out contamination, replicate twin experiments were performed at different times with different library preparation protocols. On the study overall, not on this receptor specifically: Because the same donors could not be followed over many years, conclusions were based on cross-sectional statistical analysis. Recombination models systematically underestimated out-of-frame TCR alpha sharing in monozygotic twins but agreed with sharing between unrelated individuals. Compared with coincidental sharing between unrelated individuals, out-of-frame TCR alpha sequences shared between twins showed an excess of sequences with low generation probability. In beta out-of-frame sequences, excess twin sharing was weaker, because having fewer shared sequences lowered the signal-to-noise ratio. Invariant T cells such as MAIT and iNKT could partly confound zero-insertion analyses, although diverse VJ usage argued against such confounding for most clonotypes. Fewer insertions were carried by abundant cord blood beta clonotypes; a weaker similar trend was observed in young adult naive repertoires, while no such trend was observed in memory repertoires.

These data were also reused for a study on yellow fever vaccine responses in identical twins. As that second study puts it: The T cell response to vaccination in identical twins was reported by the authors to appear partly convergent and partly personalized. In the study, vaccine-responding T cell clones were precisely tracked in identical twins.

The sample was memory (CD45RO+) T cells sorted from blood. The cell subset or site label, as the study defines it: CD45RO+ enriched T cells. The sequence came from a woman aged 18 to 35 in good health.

The DNA sequence is given as TGTGCCAGCAGTGAACTCCGGACTGAAGCGGACTCCTACGAGCAGTACTTC. Translated, this is CASSELRTEADSYEQYF. This sequence uses TRBV25-1 and TRBJ2-7; the D gene is possibly TRBD2, with 5 bases matching. Via the germline V gene, CDR1 is MGHDK and CDR2 SYGVNS. From the cysteine up to the phenylalanine, the CDR3 has a length of 17 residues. The retained sequence is limited to the CDR3, 51 bases, with the frame set at the first base. V lost 2 bases and J lost 0 bases; the stretch between them is 17 bases long.